The 21 T cell receptor beta chains below were found in one sample sequenced in a study of vaccination and CD4 T cells after COVID-19. Treatment indicated: approximately 11-day PBMC culture with coronavirus spike peptide pools or control peptides (ViraFEST assay). No antigen has been assigned to these receptors. Sequencing of DNA taken from cultured CD4+ T cells relied on the Oncomine TCR Beta short-read assay. TCRdb ran MiXCR on the PCR reads and lists one entry per CDR3 protein. The table has under 20,000 distinct CDR3 sequences, 44% seen once. The input for sequencing was CD4+ T cells from blood, cultured in vitro, taken before SARS-CoV-2 vaccination. These receptors were collected from a human donor who had recovered from COVID-19.

Only a few counts were recorded for this clonotype. This sequence joins TRBV28 and TRBJ1-5; D is possibly TRBD1 (6 bases). CDR3 size: 13 residues. In germline, CDR1 is MDHEN, CDR2 SYDVKM. Trimming stripped 7 bases from V and 5 bases from J, with 12 bases between. The CDR3: CASTSGAHQPQHF. In DNA form, the CDR3 reads TGTGCCAGCACGTCAGGGGCTCATCAGCCCCAGCATTTT.

The V gene is TRBV20-1, the J gene TRBJ1-4, with D hard to call. Trimming shortened V by 6 bases and J by 2 bases, and 13 bases separated the two germline ends. The CDR3 is made up of 14 amino acids. CDR1 is DFQATT, CDR2 SNEGSKA, per germline (reference sequence). The DNA for the CDR3 is TGCAGTGCCCCCGTAGCGGGCACTAATGAAAAACTGTTTTTT. It translates to CSAPVAGTNEKLFF.

This clonotype has more than one count but fewer than ten. The chain recombines TRBV6-2 or TRBV6-3 with TRBJ2-3, with D tentatively TRBD1 (5 bases). Per the germline V gene, CDR1 is MNHEY and CDR2 is SVGEGT. The CDR3 is 14 amino acids. Trimming removed 4 bases from V and 0 bases from J, with 8 bases in between. The chain's CDR3 is CASSSDTSTDTQYF. CDR3 DNA sequence: TGTGCCAGCAGTTCGGACACCAGCACAGATACGCAGTATTTT.

The chain combines TRBV29-1 with TRBJ2-3; 13 bases line up with TRBD2. The junction had 0 bases not matched to a gene; V was cut back by 3 bases and J by 0 bases. This CDR3 region has 15 residues. The V gene's germline CDR1 is SQVTM and CDR2 ANQGSEA. Written as DNA, the CDR3 is TGCAGCGTTGAGGGACTAGCGGGGAGCACAGATACGCAGTATTTT. Protein sequence: CSVEGLAGSTDTQYF.

Details on this clonotype: Since a much larger clone is just one base distant, this may be a read error. The chain employs TRBV6-1 and TRBJ2-2, with 10 positions matching TRBD1. The CDR3 spans 16 residues. CDR1 is MNHNS and CDR2 is SASEGT in the germline V gene. In nucleotides, the CDR3 is TGTGCCAGCAGGCTGACAGGGGGCGTAAGGACCGGGGAGCTGCTTTTT. It yields the protein CASRLTGGVRTGELLF.

The chain joins TRBV28 to TRBJ1-2; tentatively, D is TRBD1 (5 bases). The V gene's germline CDR1 is MDHEN and CDR2 SYDVKM. CDR3 size: 12 residues. Trimming took off 4 bases at V and 7 bases at J, with 10 bases between the two ends. CDR3 DNA sequence: TGTGCCAGCAGTTCCACGGGGGGTGGCTACACCTTC. Translated, it gives CASSSTGGGYTF.

The chain carries TRBV29-1 and TRBJ2-4; D possibly matches TRBD1 or TRBD2 (5 bases each). This CDR3 is 13 amino acids long. Trimming stripped 7 bases from V and 1 base from J, with 11 bases between. Germline CDR1 is SQVTM and CDR2 is ANQGSEA. The CDR3 region has the DNA TGCAGCGCAGGGACGGACGCCAAAAACATTCAGTACTTC. It translates to CSAGTDAKNIQYF. The complete variable domain, with remaining parts taken from reference TRBV29-1 and TRBJ2-4, reads SAVISQKPSRDICQRGTSLTIQCQVDSQVTMMFWYRQQPGQSLTLIATANQGSEATYESGFVIDKFPISRPNLTFSTLTVSNMSPEDSSIYLCSAGTDAKNIQYFGAGTRLSVL.

CDR3 loop: CSARNRLAGAWTGELFF. Written as DNA, the CDR3 is TGCAGTGCCCGAAACCGGCTAGCGGGAGCATGGACCGGGGAGCTGTTTTTT. This chain uses TRBV20-1 with TRBJ2-2; TRBD2 agrees at 10 bases. CDR1 and CDR2 from the germline V gene are DFQATT and SNEGSKA (reference sequence). V trimming: 6 bases; J trimming: 5 bases; junction bases outside the gene matches: 15. This CDR3 is built from 17 residues.

This clonotype turned up a few times. The chain combines TRBV6-2 or TRBV6-3 with TRBJ1-5, with TRBD1 identical over 7 bases. J lost 2 bases, V lost 7 bases, and 2 bases had no gene match. CDR1 and CDR2 (germline): MNHEY, SVGEGT. The CDR3 extends over 13 amino acids. The CDR3 here is CASTQGGNQPQHF. The CDR3 coding sequence is TGTGCCAGCACGCAGGGGGGCAATCAGCCCCAGCATTTT.

This clonotype has a handful of counts. The rearrangement joins TRBV24-1 to TRBJ2-1; D remains unclear. Per germline, CDR1 KGHDR and CDR2 SFDVKD. Trimming cost V 2 bases and J 9 bases, with 7 bases left between them. This CDR3 contains 12 residues. In DNA, the CDR3 is TGTGCCACCAGTGATTCTAGGAGTGAGCAGTTCTTC. This sequence encodes CATSDSRSEQFF.

This clonotype was found once. V and J are TRBV28 and TRBJ1-3; D gene unclear. V lost 5 bases to trimming and J lost 5 bases, with 19 bases between them. The CDR3 sequence is 16 residues long. Germline V gene data show CDR1 as MDHEN and CDR2 as SYDVKM. CDR3 sequence (DNA): TGTGCCAGCAGTATAAACCGGGCCTCCGGCCGAAACACCATATATTTT. Its protein is CASSINRASGRNTIYF.

The rearrangement uses TRBV11-3 and TRBJ2-3; 8 bases line up with TRBD2. The V segment lost 5 bases and the J segment 5 bases; nucleotides outside the gene matches: 9. The V gene's germline CDR1 is SGHNT and CDR2 YENEEA. The CDR3 contains 15 residues. CDR3 nucleotides: TGTGCCAGCAGCCTGCGACTAGCGATAATAGATACGCAGTATTTT. Translated, it gives CASSLRLAIIDTQYF.

The chain couples TRBV6-5 to TRBJ2-3; 11 nucleotides agree with TRBD2. The CDR3 is made up of 15 amino acids. Germline CDR1 MNHEY, CDR2 SVGAGI. Germline trimming cut 2 bases from V and 8 bases from J; bases unmatched to any gene: 6. The CDR3 DNA is TGTGCCAGCAGTTACATAGCGGGGGGGTCGGGTACGCAGTATTTT. Residues: CASSYIAGGSGTQYF.

The chain has TRBV20-1 and TRBJ2-2, with D uncertain. CDR3 length: 12 amino acids. Trimming took off 3 bases at V and 4 bases at J, with 6 bases between the two ends. CDR1 and CDR2 from the germline V gene are DFQATT and SNEGSKA (reference sequence). CDR3 sequence (DNA): TGCAGTGCTAGTTTCAGCACCGGGGAGCTGTTTTTT. Translation gives CSASFSTGELFF.

In this sample, this clonotype turned up once. This chain uses TRBV6-2 or TRBV6-3 with TRBJ2-3; tentatively, D is TRBD1 or TRBD2 (5 bases each). Per the germline V gene, CDR1 is MNHEY and CDR2 is SVGEGT. The length of the CDR3 is 14 residues. Trimming took 2 bases from V and 2 from J, leaving 8 bases between them. This CDR3 is CASSYGGDTDTQYF. CDR3 bases: TGTGCCAGCAGTTACGGGGGTGACACAGATACGCAGTATTTT.

The CDR3 protein is CASSTRVGARMGTEAFF. The CDR3 DNA follows: TGTGCCAGTAGTACGAGGGTAGGGGCCCGGATGGGCACTGAAGCTTTCTTT. The V gene is TRBV19, the J gene TRBJ1-1, with a weak D call TRBD1 (5 bases). CDR3 length: 17 residues. In germline, CDR1 is LNHDA, CDR2 SQIVND (reference sequence). The V end lost 4 bases, the J end lost 4 bases, and 22 bases lay between the germline ends.

CDR3 amino acids: CASSLVGDSYEQYF. CDR3 DNA: TGTGCCAGCAGCTTAGTGGGAGACTCCTACGAGCAGTACTTC. This chain connects TRBV7-2 to TRBJ2-7, with D possibly matching TRBD2 (5 bases). V lost 1 base and J lost 0, with 7 bases in between. This CDR3 is 14 amino acids long. Germline V gives CDR1 SGHTA, CDR2 FQGNSA.

The chain links TRBV19 to TRBJ1-5; D not resolved. This CDR3 contains 13 residues. V dropped 5 bases and J dropped 4 bases, with 9 bases sitting between them. Germline values: CDR1 LNHDA, CDR2 SQIVND (reference sequence). The CDR3 DNA reads as TGTGCCAGTAGTGCCGACCGTAATCAGCCCCAGCATTTT. Its translation is CASSADRNQPQHF.

This clonotype showed up just a few times. This sequence joins TRBV6-2 or TRBV6-3 and TRBJ1-5, with 9 bases that match TRBD1. CDR3 size: 15 residues. V was pared by 6 bases and J by 4 bases, with 7 bases of the junction left unmatched. Germline V gene lookup returns CDR1 MNHEY and CDR2 SVGEGT. CDR3 loop: CASRKTGGTNQPQHF. The CDR3 region has the DNA TGTGCCAGCAGGAAGACAGGGGGTACAAATCAGCCCCAGCATTTT.

This chain joins TRBV14 and TRBJ2-5, with 16 bases fitting TRBD2. The CDR3 runs 19 residues. The junction had 10 bases not matched to a gene; V was cut back by 1 base and J by 5 bases. Per germline, CDR1 SGHDN and CDR2 FVKESK. As DNA, the CDR3 is TGTGCCAGCAGCCAAGGTTTGCTGGGACTAGCGGGAGGGATCGAGACCCAGTACTTC. Its protein product is CASSQGLLGLAGGIETQYF.

The chain couples TRBV7-2 to TRBJ1-5; 7 bases are shared with TRBD1. Germline lookup yields CDR1 SGHTA and CDR2 FQGNSA. CDR3 size: 15 residues. J lost 7 bases, V lost 5 bases, and 11 bases had no gene match. The CDR3 sequence is CASSPTTGSGQPQHF. The DNA of the CDR3 is TGTGCCAGCAGCCCAACGACAGGGTCGGGCCAGCCCCAGCATTTT.